This TCR beta chain originates from a study of CD8 T cells in ankylosing spondylitis. TCRdb reanalysed the 5' RACE reads using MiXCR and keeps one entry per CDR3 protein. The table includes about 360,000 distinct CDR3 sequences, roughly 22% detected once. The J segment lost 4 bases and the V segment lost 5 bases, leaving 11 bases of the junction unmatched. The CDR3 length is 16 residues. Germline V gene lookup returns CDR1 KGHSH and CDR2 LQKENI. The chain combines TRBV18 with TRBJ2-1, with 7 bases identical to TRBD2. The receptor's source is a male donor with ankylosing spondylitis or in good health (not recorded which). Material for sequencing was blood, either unsorted or a sorted T cell fraction (not recorded which). The CDR3 DNA is TGTGCCAGCTCAAACCTCGGGGGGTATGAATACAATGAGCAGTTCTTC. Encoded protein: CASSNLGGYEYNEQFF.